This entry features one T cell receptor (beta chain) sequence. The antigen is unknown. The sample belongs to a study of CD8 T cell repertoires and HIV-1 epitope variants. As for the study in general: Control wells had CMV/EBV/flu peptides, negative Ebola AY9, or no peptide. Tested: three Gag epitope families, Nef HW9 and YT9. An uncultured baseline aliquot held 1M T cells. Study-wide findings and caveats: About 10 antigen-specific TCR beta clonotypes were found; more than five seemed cross-reactive to variants.

Sequenced by immunoSEQ multiplex PCR; TCRdb stores in-frame clones only, minus some. The data hold 6,000 to 9,000 clones, with roughly two thirds observed a single time. Trimming left V 0 bases short and J 7 bases short, with 15 bases between. This CDR3 has 15 residues. Germline V CDR1 and CDR2: MGHRA, YSYEKL. The gene calls are TRBV4-1 and TRBJ2-5; possible D gene TRBD2, 7 bases. The origin of this receptor is a male donor with HIV. Sequenced: cultured CD8+ T cells derived from PBMCs. DNA of the CDR3: TGCGCCAGCAGCCAAGAGGGAGGGGGAAGAAGGACCCAGTACTTC. Amino acids: CASSQEGGGRRTQYF.